This TCR beta chain was recorded in a study of identifying expanded T cells in peripheral blood (dated by TCRdb to 2018 to 2020). Background for the entire study: Separate aliquots of the same genomic DNA pool were sequenced to produce technical replicates, and four replicates were compared in pairs.

During the collection period, no infections or other immune events were recorded for the healthy donors. Blood repertoires from healthy donors were used as a training cohort for calibrating time-dependent variance in a beta-binomial model of differential abundance of T-cell clones. The training cohort was composed of roughly 10 healthy donors, 3 female and 7 male. The donors were between roughly 29 and 70 years old, with an average age of about 45 years. Whole blood, obtained from a commercial supplier, was collected from each healthy donor at three time points spaced roughly 14 days apart. For immunosequencing, genomic DNA was extracted from whole blood that had not been sorted. The germline ends are 23 bases apart after V is trimmed by 10 bases and J by 5 bases. The CDR3 sequence holds 15 residues, the cysteine and phenylalanine included. CDR3 DNA only is kept here, 45 bases in frame from base 1. The germline V gene gives CDR1 as SNHLY and CDR2 as FYNNEI.

General conclusions and limits of the study: Between technical replicates the binomial model flagged approximately 1.2 differentially abundant clones, whereas over around 2 weeks the binomial model flagged about 15 and over about four weeks about 19. The authors expected that biological variance in healthy repertoires might rise further over much longer intervals, such as months to years. Both the number of clones called differentially abundant and the false-positive rate were significantly reduced by the beta-binomial model across all healthy-donor time intervals. Variance in clone template counts between two-week samples significantly increased with total template count across all healthy donors.

The immunoSEQ Assay, which uses bias-controlled multiplex PCR amplification of genomic DNA, was used to profile TCRbeta CDR3 regions. In the original analysis: To quantify the absolute abundance of each unique TCRbeta CDR3 region, the sequences were collapsed and filtered. Differential abundance was tested with a binomial (Fisher-equivalent) model and with a beta-binomial model adding time-dependent variance fitted from healthy donors. Clones with fewer than 5 combined templates were excluded, and clones with Benjamini-Hochberg FDR below 0.01 were called differentially abundant. Beta-binomial variance was modeled as a function of total template count across the two samples using the form v = (b*log(k)+a)^2. The table was pulled from immuneACCESS by TCRdb, which kept in-frame rearrangements only. Such tables lose some clones; where checked, under half of the loss comes from unresolved V genes, and the rest has no known cause. The V and J calls and clone size were taken over from that table, and D and trimming were inferred from the DNA. The sample contains approximately 100,000 clones, approximately 88% of them found a single time. The leading ten clones occupy approximately 18% of the sample.

Worth noting for this clone: It lacks a known antigen. No clone much larger than this one lies a single base away; base qualities are absent.

The sequence links TRBV2 to TRBJ2-5; the D segment might be TRBD1 or TRBD2, since each matches 5 bases. Sequencing was performed on blood. This TCR derives from a person aged 18 to 70 in good health. DNA sequence: TGTGCCACCAGAAGAGGGACCTCATTGGTCGAGACCCAGTACTTC. This encodes CATRRGTSLVETQYF.